Each of the 22 T cell receptor beta chains below was sequenced from the same sample in a study of identical twins. TCRdb redid the calling of the 5' RACE reads with MiXCR, one entry per CDR3 protein. The sample holds some 1,700,000 distinct CDR3 sequences, less than 35% seen once. The sample comprised cord blood. The source is a newborn girl in good health.

The rearrangement uses TRBV12-3 or TRBV12-4 and TRBJ1-1, with D uncertain. The V end lost 5 bases, the J end lost 11 bases, and 18 bases lay between the germline ends. The CDR3 runs to 13 residues. CDR3: CASSHSSATGAFF. The CDR3, as DNA: TGTGCCAGCAGTCATTCTTCCGCCACTGGTGCTTTCTTT.

This clonotype was counted between two and nine times. This chain uses TRBV14 with TRBJ2-3; D is possibly TRBD2 (6 bases). Trimming took off 0 bases at V and 2 bases at J, with 12 bases between the two ends. Germline lookup yields CDR1 SGHDN and CDR2 FVKESK. This CDR3 is 16 amino acids long. The chain's CDR3 is CASSQDPAGYTDTQYF. The CDR3 region has the DNA TGTGCCAGCAGCCAAGATCCGGCGGGGTACACAGATACGCAGTATTTT.

This chain uses TRBV12-3 or TRBV12-4 with TRBJ2-1; 12 nucleotides match TRBD2. This CDR3 is 15 amino acids long. Trimming removed 7 bases from V and 13 bases from J; junction bases left unmatched: 14. Here the CDR3 reads CASTRLAGARGTQFF. Written as DNA, the CDR3 is TGTGCCAGCACCCGACTAGCGGGGGCCAGGGGGACCCAGTTCTTC.

This chain joins TRBV9 and TRBJ2-3, with D unclear. Germline V gene lookup returns CDR1 SGDLS and CDR2 YYNGEE. Trimming left V 0 bases short and J 6 bases short, with 14 bases between. This CDR3 region has 15 residues. CDR3 residues: CASSVGTRSMDTQYF. The CDR3 region has the DNA TGTGCCAGCAGCGTAGGTACCCGCAGTATGGATACGCAGTATTTT. Full variable domain (rest looked up from reference TRBV9 and TRBJ2-3): DSGVTQTPKHLITATGQRVTLRCSPRSGDLSVYWYQQSLDQGLQFLIQYYNGEERAKGNILERFSAQQFPDLHSELNLSSLELGDSALYFCASSVGTRSMDTQYFGPGTRLTVL.

In this sample, this clonotype turned up a few times. A single base separates this from a much larger clone, so it may be a read error. This chain connects TRBV10-3 to TRBJ2-7; possible D gene TRBD1, 5 bases. V lost 4 bases and J 5 bases, leaving 6 bases between the germline ends. The germline CDR1 and CDR2 sequences are ENHRY and SYGVKD. The CDR3 is 11 residues long. CDR3: CAISGGNEQYF. The CDR3 DNA follows: TGTGCCATCAGTGGGGGCAACGAGCAGTACTTC.

The rearrangement joins TRBV20-1 to TRBJ2-3; TRBD2 matches 7 bases. Germline-derived CDR1 and CDR2 are DFQATT and SNEGSKA (reference sequence). This CDR3 comprises 15 residues. The J segment lost 5 bases and the V segment lost 3 bases, leaving 11 bases of the junction unmatched. CDR3 DNA: TGCAGTGCTAGTAAGGACGGGAGGATTGTAGATACGCAGTATTTT. Translated, it gives CSASKDGRIVDTQYF.

This clonotype was detected a few times. The rearrangement joins TRBV7-2 to TRBJ1-6, with D unclear. The CDR3 is 13 amino acids. The V and J ends lost 3 bases and 8 bases respectively, with 8 bases between them. Looked up from germline, CDR1 is SGHTA and CDR2 is FQGNSA. CDR3: CASSFGKYSPLHF. The CDR3 DNA reads as TGTGCCAGCAGCTTTGGGAAGTATTCACCCCTCCACTTT.

This clonotype was seen at least ten times. The chain carries TRBV12-3 or TRBV12-4 and TRBJ1-2; no reliable D call. This CDR3 region has 11 residues. V was pared by 3 bases and J by 7 bases, with 6 bases between. The CDR3 DNA reads TGTGCCAGCAGTTTTGTTGGTGGCTACACCTTC. This sequence encodes CASSFVGGYTF.

This clonotype came up a few times. V gene TRBV24-1 combines with J gene TRBJ2-5; the match to TRBD1 covers 7 bases. Unmatched junction bases numbered 9, after V lost 11 bases and J lost 4 bases. This CDR3 is built from 13 residues. Germline loops: CDR1 KGHDR, CDR2 SFDVKD. In DNA form, the CDR3 reads TGTGCCAACCCGGGACAGAGTGGAGAGACCCAGTACTTC. Translating it yields CANPGQSGETQYF.

The V call is TRBV11-2, the J call TRBJ1-2; tentatively, D is TRBD1 (5 bases). The germline V gene has CDR1 SGHAT and CDR2 FQNNGV. The CDR3 runs 14 residues. Trimming pared 2 bases from V and 5 bases from J, leaving 12 bases between. The CDR3 bases are TGTGCCAGCAGCTTATTTATCAAGGGGTATGGCTACACCTTC. Protein product: CASSLFIKGYGYTF. Looking up the rest from reference TRBV11-2 and TRBJ1-2 gives the full variable domain: EAGVAQSPRYKIIEKRQSVAFWCNPISGHATLYWYQQILGQGPKLLIQFQNNGVVDDSQLPKDRFSAERLKGVDSTLKIQPAKLEDSAVYLCASSLFIKGYGYTFGSGTRLTVV.

V gene TRBV28 combines with J gene TRBJ2-2; D uncertain. CDR3 size: 14 residues. The V end lost 1 base, the J end lost 3 bases, and 6 bases lay between the germline ends. Germline values: CDR1 MDHEN, CDR2 SYDVKM. For the CDR3, the DNA is TGTGCCAGCAGTTTATCGACTGACACCGGGGAGCTGTTTTTT. This translates into CASSLSTDTGELFF.

The chain carries TRBV5-4 and TRBJ2-7; TRBD1 or TRBD2 may be the D gene (7 bases each). Germline lookup yields CDR1 SGHNT and CDR2 YYREEE (reference sequence). The CDR3 totals 15 residues. V was clipped by 2 bases and J by 4 bases, with 16 bases between them. CDR3 amino acids: CASSFSAQGGYEQYF. The CDR3 DNA reads TGTGCCAGCAGCTTTTCGGCCCAGGGGGGGTACGAGCAGTACTTC.

V and J are TRBV20-1 and TRBJ1-5, with D maybe TRBD1 (5 bases). The CDR3 sequence is 15 residues long. Germline CDR1 is DFQATT and CDR2 is SNEGSKA (reference sequence). V was pared by 1 base and J by 5 bases, with 15 bases between. DNA for the CDR3: TGCAGTGCTAGAGGTGGGGCATCGGGGCATCAGCCCCAGCATTTT. It translates to CSARGGASGHQPQHF.

This clonotype was picked up a small number of times. V and J are TRBV10-3 and TRBJ2-1; 9 positions match TRBD2. Germline trimming cut 1 base from V and 1 base from J; bases unmatched to any gene: 8. There are 18 residues in the CDR3. Germline lookup yields CDR1 ENHRY and CDR2 SYGVKD. CDR3 in DNA: TGTGCCATCAGTGAGTTGGGTAGCGGGAGTAAATCCTACAATGAGCAGTTCTTC. Its protein is CAISELGSGSKSYNEQFF.

Of note for this clonotype: A read error is possible here, since a much larger clone lies one base away. This rearrangement joins TRBV5-1 to TRBJ2-1, with unresolved D. This CDR3 has 12 amino acids. Germline V gene sequence: CDR1 SGHRS, CDR2 YFSETQ. Written as DNA, the CDR3 is TGCGCCAGCAACTTGACCCACAATGAGCAGTTCTTC. Translating gives CASNLTHNEQFF.

This clonotype was detected only a few times. The rearrangement joins TRBV6-6 to TRBJ1-2; weak D call: TRBD1 (5 bases). V lost 7 bases to trimming and J lost 3 bases, with 9 bases between them. Germline values: CDR1 MNHNY, CDR2 SVGAGI (reference sequence). The CDR3 totals 12 residues. CDR3 amino acids: CASTWGDYGYTF. In DNA form, the CDR3 reads TGTGCCAGCACTTGGGGGGACTATGGCTACACCTTC.

The chain uses TRBV7-9 and TRBJ1-1; TRBD1 is a possible D gene (5 bases). CDR1 is SEHNR, CDR2 FQNEAQ, per germline (reference sequence). The CDR3 totals 12 residues. The V end lost 1 base, the J end lost 11 bases, and 11 bases lay between the germline ends. Here the CDR3 DNA reads TGTGCCAGCAGCTTAGTTGACGGGGCGGCTTTCTTT. This translates into CASSLVDGAAFF. Full variable domain (rest looked up from reference TRBV7-9 and TRBJ1-1): DTGVSQNPRHKITKRGQNVTFRCDPISEHNRLYWYRQTLGQGPEFLTYFQNEAQLEKSRLLSDRFSAERPKGSFSTLEIQRTEQGDSAMYLCASSLVDGAAFFGQGTRLTVV.

A few counts support this clonotype. The rearrangement links TRBV5-1 to TRBJ2-1, with 9 bases fitting TRBD2. Per the germline V gene, CDR1 is SGHRS and CDR2 is YFSETQ. V was clipped by 0 bases and J by 9 bases; unmatched bases: 1. The CDR3 sequence is 13 residues long. The CDR3 spells CASSLELAGEQFF. The CDR3 DNA sequence: TGCGCCAGCAGCTTGGAACTAGCGGGTGAGCAGTTCTTC.

The chain employs TRBV30 and TRBJ1-1; 8 positions match TRBD1. The germline V gene encodes CDR1 GTSNPN and CDR2 SVGIG (reference sequence). V lost 2 bases to trimming and J lost 10 bases; unmatched junction nucleotides: 3. The CDR3 is made up of 11 amino acids. The CDR3 here is CAWSPTGGAFF. Here the CDR3 DNA reads TGTGCCTGGAGTCCTACAGGGGGAGCTTTCTTT. The variable domain in full, with the rest retrieved from reference TRBV30 and TRBJ1-1, is SQTIHQWPATLVQPVGSPLSLECTVEGTSNPNLYWYRQAAGRGLQLLFYSVGIGQISSEVPQNLSASRPQDRQFILSSKKLLLSDSGFYLCAWSPTGGAFFGQGTRLTVV.

This sequence joins TRBV6-5 and TRBJ1-4; D remains ambiguous. This CDR3 contains 13 residues. The V gene's germline CDR1 is MNHEY and CDR2 SVGAGI. V was clipped by 6 bases and J by 7 bases, with 12 bases between them. The CDR3 reads CASRLRPTEKLFF. As DNA, the CDR3 is TGTGCCAGCAGACTGAGGCCTACTGAAAAACTGTTTTTT.

As to this clonotype: At one of its ends the junction is not consistent with the germline gene, which may arise from a read error. Here the CDR3 DNA reads TGCGCCGGCAGCCTTCGACAGGGGAGGAACACTGAAGCTTTCTTT. This encodes CAGSLRQGRNTEAFF. The chain combines TRBV5-1 with TRBJ1-1; TRBD1 matches 8 bases. Germline CDR1 reads SGHRS; CDR2 reads YFSETQ. This CDR3 has 15 amino acids.

This chain uses TRBV14 with TRBJ2-4; D not certain. Trimming stripped 1 base from V and 1 base from J, with 8 bases between. This CDR3 has 15 amino acids. Germline V CDR1 and CDR2: SGHDN, FVKESK. The CDR3 here is CASSQGKLAKNIQYF. The CDR3, as DNA: TGTGCCAGCAGCCAAGGAAAACTCGCCAAAAACATTCAGTACTTC.